Listed here are 4 T cell receptor beta chains from one sample, sequenced in a study of OX40 agonist ivuxolimab in advanced cancers. Library preparation employed the immunoSEQ multiplex PCR assay. As stored in TCRdb, this immuneACCESS dataset retains in-frame rearrangements with V and J assigned. A fraction of the clones does not appear; measured against another copy, unresolved V genes explain less than half of the discrepancy, and the remainder lacks a known reason. The sample includes under 15,000 clones, with roughly 75% observed a single time. Under 30% of the sample is held by the ten biggest clonotypes. The starting material was CD4+ or CD8+ T cells sorted from blood, obtained in a trial of the OX40 agonist ivuxolimab. The receptors stem from an adult with an advanced solid tumor such as melanoma, head and neck, liver or kidney cancer.

The chain is built from TRBV7-6 and TRBJ2-1, with TRBD2 matching over 10 bases. The V gene's germline CDR1 is SGHVS and CDR2 FNYEAQ. CDR3 length: 18 residues. V shed 5 bases, J shed 5 bases, and the junction held 15 bases outside the gene matches. This chain's CDR3 is CASSQNPGLAETHNEQFF. The DNA of the CDR3 is TGTGCCAGCAGCCAAAACCCCGGACTAGCGGAAACTCACAATGAGCAGTTCTTC.

This chain's CDR3 is CASSSGGAYEQYF. The CDR3 nucleotides read TGTGCCAGCAGCTCGGGGGGGGCCTACGAGCAGTACTTC. The chain is built from TRBV11-1 and TRBJ2-7; TRBD2 agrees at 8 bases. With V trimmed by 4 bases and J by 2 bases, 1 base remained unmatched. CDR3 length: 13 amino acids. The germline V gene has CDR1 SGHAT and CDR2 FQDESV (reference sequence). Together with reference TRBV11-1 and TRBJ2-7, the CDR3 gives the full variable domain: EAEVAQSPRYKITEKSQAVAFWCDPISGHATLYWYRQILGQGPELLVQFQDESVVDDSQLPKDRFSAERLKGVDSTLKIQPAELGDSAMYLCASSSGGAYEQYFGPGTRLTVT.

This clone was recorded once. The rearrangement joins TRBV7-2 to TRBJ2-2; TRBD1 matches at 8 bases. V dropped 0 bases and J dropped 6; count of bases not matched to a gene: 9. Germline V gives CDR1 SGHTA, CDR2 FQGNSA. The CDR3 is made up of 17 amino acids. The DNA for the CDR3 is TGTGCCAGCAGCTTAGCGCCCGGGCAGGGGGCTCCCGGGGAGCTGTTTTTT. Protein sequence: CASSLAPGQGAPGELFF.

The chain is built from TRBV27 and TRBJ2-3; possible D gene TRBD2, 6 bases. The germline gives CDR1 MNHEY, CDR2 SMNVEV (reference sequence). Trimming shortened V by 6 bases and J by 3 bases, and 10 bases separated the two germline ends. This CDR3 is built from 13 residues. CDR3 nucleotide sequence: TGTGCCAGCAGCACCCGGGGGACAGATACGCAGTATTTT. Its translation is CASSTRGTDTQYF.